This T cell receptor (beta chain) was captured by sequencing in a study of blood T cell repertoires in COVID-19 (dated by TCRdb to the early 2020s). At the level of the whole study: Samples covering the acute and convalescent phases of COVID-19 were provided by collaborators in the United States, Italy and Spain. A freely available public database, intended as a resource for researchers studying the immune response to SARS-CoV-2, is where the repertoires were released. The dataset comprised deeply sampled blood TCRbeta repertoires from subjects exposed to, actively infected with, or recovered from COVID-19. The samples were drawn from two sources: the first 160 participants of the ongoing ImmuneRACE study, and over 950 subjects contributed by 6 global collaborators. Where available, HLA class I and class II types were taken from metadata supplied by the sample provider and were not determined by assay-based typing. The material from the prospective study consisted of cDNA or gDNA derived from T cells, B-cell-depleted T cells, or PBMCs. The sample metadata nearly always contained a de-identified subject ID, COVID-19 status, age in years and sex. Study-wide conclusions, independent of this receptor: The quantity of clinical and demographic metadata differed by source and by participant and was supplied without curation.

Collaborating institutions collected whole blood in K2EDTA tubes following their own protocols. For TCRbeta analysis, collaborators shipped samples in one of three forms: frozen whole blood, isolated PBMCs, or DNA extracted from either of those sample types. Points on this clone: No antigen is known for it. The input lacks base qualities; no much larger clone sits a single base away.

V is clipped by 5 bases and J by 4 bases, and the sequence between their germline boundaries is 8 bases long. The CDR3 starts with the cysteine, ends with the phenylalanine, and has 12 residues. The DNA shown is the 36-base CDR3, in frame from base 1. Based on the germline V gene, the CDR1 and CDR2 sequences are MNHEY and SVGEGT. TCRbeta CDR3 regions were amplified from genomic DNA by means of the immunoSEQ Assay, a bias-controlled multiplex PCR. The published analysis was carried out like this. The number of nucleated cells in each sample was estimated by amplification of reference gene primers within the assay. Sequence reads were collapsed and filtered to measure the absolute abundance of every unique TCRbeta CDR3 rearrangement. For each sample, productive Simpson clonality was calculated as the square root of Simpson's diversity index across productive rearrangements. TCRdb carries this immuneACCESS record with in-frame sequences only. Its versions omit some clonotypes, under half of them owing to an unresolved V gene in the studies checked, with the rest unexplained. Clone size and V and J calls were adopted from that table, with D and trimming inferred from the DNA. The sample profile shows roughly 80,000 clones; approximately 88% of them were found once. The top ten hold 5.8% of the sample.

The sequence derives from a middle-aged man with active COVID-19. This sequence uses TRBV6-2 or TRBV6-3 and TRBJ2-5, with TRBD1 tentatively as D gene (5 bases match). Sequencing input: peripheral blood. The CDR3 protein is CASSPGLETQYF. Read as DNA, the sequence is TGTGCCAGCAGTCCAGGGCTAGAGACCCAGTACTTC.